Each of the 30 T cell receptor beta chains below was sequenced from the same sample in a study of blood T cell repertoires in COVID-19. Some clones are missing from TCRdb's copy, which holds only in-frame ones; the method was immunoSEQ multiplex PCR. The sample has some 130,000 clones; around nine tenths are singletons. Material: peripheral blood. These receptors all come from a woman aged 70 to 79 with COVID-19, enrolled during active disease.

The chain couples TRBV29-1 to TRBJ2-5, with D possibly matching TRBD1 (5 bases). Germline V gene data show CDR1 as SQVTM and CDR2 as ANQGSEA. V lost 3 bases and J 2 bases, leaving 7 bases between the germline ends. This CDR3 is 12 amino acids long. As DNA, the CDR3 is TGCAGCGTTGAGGCAGGGCAAGAGACCCAGTACTTC. Translated: CSVEAGQETQYF.

V gene TRBV5-4 combines with J gene TRBJ2-7, with 12 positions matching TRBD2. This CDR3 contains 16 residues. V was pared by 3 bases and J by 5 bases, with 9 bases of the junction left unmatched. Germline lookup yields CDR1 SGHNT and CDR2 YYREEE (reference sequence). CDR3: CASSSPSGGAFDEQYF. For the CDR3, the DNA is TGTGCCAGCAGCTCCCCTAGCGGGGGGGCCTTCGACGAGCAGTACTTC.

The chain is built from TRBV9 and TRBJ2-1; D not resolved. Trimming left V 3 bases short and J 6 bases short, with 7 bases between. CDR1 is SGDLS and CDR2 is YYNGEE in the germline V gene. The CDR3 is 12 residues long. The CDR3: CASSAWANEQFF. Written as DNA, the CDR3 is TGTGCCAGCAGCGCTTGGGCCAATGAGCAGTTCTTC.

V gene TRBV19 combines with J gene TRBJ2-6, with D perhaps TRBD2 (7 bases). Trimming removed 5 bases at V and 2 bases at J, with 13 bases between. Per germline, CDR1 LNHDA and CDR2 SQIVND (reference sequence). The CDR3 totals 16 residues. The CDR3: CASSARGGTGANVLTF. CDR3 in DNA: TGTGCCAGTAGTGCCAGGGGAGGGACTGGGGCCAACGTCCTGACTTTC. Variable domain in full (rest from reference TRBV19 and TRBJ2-6): DGGITQSPKYLFRKEGQNVTLSCEQNLNHDAMYWYRQDPGQGLRLIYYSQIVNDFQKGDIAEGYSVSREKKESFPLTVTSAQKNPTAFYLCASSARGGTGANVLTFGAGSRLTVL.

The gene calls are TRBV6-5 and TRBJ2-7, with D tentatively TRBD2 (6 bases). The V and J ends lost 0 bases and 4 bases respectively, with 10 bases between them. Germline lookup yields CDR1 MNHEY and CDR2 SVGAGI. This CDR3 spans 14 amino acids. The CDR3 sequence is CASSYSRGQYEQYF. The CDR3, as DNA: TGTGCCAGCAGTTACTCGCGGGGCCAATACGAGCAGTACTTC.

This chain connects TRBV5-1 to TRBJ1-3; D is perhaps TRBD1 (5 bases). V shed 0 bases and J shed 4 bases, with 14 bases lying between them. The CDR3 has 16 amino acids. Germline CDR1 and CDR2: SGHRS and YFSETQ. CDR3 bases: TGCGCCAGCAGCTTGGACAGGATGAAACAAGGAAACACCATATATTTT. It is translated as CASSLDRMKQGNTIYF.

The chain combines TRBV30 with TRBJ2-7; perhaps TRBD1 as D (6 bases). With 0 bases removed from V and 9 bases from J, the gap between germline ends came to 12 bases. The germline gives CDR1 GTSNPN, CDR2 SVGIG (reference sequence). The CDR3 has 12 residues. The CDR3 nucleotides are TGTGCCTGGAGTGTATCCGCAGGGGTGCAGTACTTC. Translated: CAWSVSAGVQYF.

The chain has TRBV6-5 and TRBJ2-5; 8 bases match TRBD1. The CDR3 is 15 amino acids. Germline assignment: CDR1 MNHEY and CDR2 SVGAGI. V was pared by 8 bases and J by 2 bases, with 10 bases of the junction left unmatched. As DNA, the CDR3 is TGTGCCAGCCTCAAATTGCGACAGGGGCAAGAGACCCAGTACTTC. Its translation: CASLKLRQGQETQYF.

The chain carries TRBV28 and TRBJ2-7; no definite D call. CDR3 length: 13 amino acids. V lost 7 bases, J lost 0 bases, and 10 bases lay in between. CDR1 and CDR2 from the germline V gene are MDHEN and SYDVKM. Written as DNA, the CDR3 is TGTGCCAGCACTGACAAGAGCTCCTACGAGCAGTACTTC. It translates to CASTDKSSYEQYF. The whole variable domain, remainder taken from reference TRBV28 and TRBJ2-7, is DVKVTQSSRYLVKRTGEKVFLECVQDMDHENMFWYRQDPGLGLRLIYFSYDVKMKEKGDIPEGYSVSREKKERFSLILESASTNQTSMYLCASTDKSSYEQYFGPGTRLTVT.

The V gene is TRBV2, the J gene TRBJ1-6; D call uncertain. The CDR3 spans 15 residues. The V gene's germline CDR1 is SNHLY and CDR2 FYNNEI. The V and J ends lost 6 bases and 0 bases respectively, with 9 bases between them. DNA of the CDR3: TGTGCCAGCAGACCCGAGAGCTCCTATAATTCACCCCTCCACTTT. This encodes CASRPESSYNSPLHF.

This chain uses TRBV6-5 with TRBJ2-7, with TRBD1 identical over 8 bases. Germline CDR1 is MNHEY and CDR2 is SVGAGI. The CDR3 runs to 12 residues. V lost 6 bases and J lost 5; bases outside the gene matches: 3. The CDR3 here is CASRQQGDEQYF. The DNA of the CDR3 is TGTGCCAGCAGGCAACAGGGGGACGAGCAGTACTTC.

The chain couples TRBV2 to TRBJ1-1, with 7 bases matching TRBD1. Germline V gene lookup returns CDR1 SNHLY and CDR2 FYNNEI. The CDR3 sequence is 14 residues long. The ends lost 0 bases at V and 11 bases at J; junction bases unmatched: 9. CDR3 residues: CASSEAHSTGTAFF. The CDR3 DNA reads TGTGCCAGCAGTGAAGCACATTCGACAGGGACGGCTTTCTTT.

A single count supports this clone. This sequence joins TRBV5-1 and TRBJ1-2; 12 positions agree with TRBD1. The J segment lost 5 bases and the V segment lost 7 bases, leaving 3 bases of the junction unmatched. The germline V gene has CDR1 SGHRS and CDR2 YFSETQ. This CDR3 has 13 amino acids. In DNA, the CDR3 is TGCGCCAGCTCGGGACAGGGGGCTTATGGCTACACCTTC. Protein: CASSGQGAYGYTF.

J is TRBJ2-1 and V is TRBV11-2; 7 bases agree with TRBD2. Germline V lookup: CDR1 SGHAT, CDR2 FQNNGV. This CDR3 is 14 amino acids long. The junction had 9 bases not matched to a gene; V was cut back by 7 bases and J by 6 bases. CDR3 DNA sequence: TGTGCCAGCACCCTACCCGGGGGGTTCAATGAGCAGTTCTTC. Encoded protein: CASTLPGGFNEQFF.

The chain recombines TRBV6-5 with TRBJ1-2; D unclear. CDR1 MNHEY and CDR2 SVGAGI come from the germline V gene. The CDR3 spans 12 residues. V lost 6 bases, J lost 7 bases, and 12 bases lay in between. This chain's CDR3 is CASRSEVRGYTF. The CDR3 DNA is TGTGCCAGCAGAAGTGAGGTCCGTGGCTACACCTTC.

The chain uses TRBV7-8 and TRBJ2-5, with a possible D match to TRBD2 (5 bases). The V gene lost 2 bases and the J gene lost 3 bases, with 10 bases spanning the gap. Per germline, CDR1 SGHVS and CDR2 FQNEAQ. The CDR3 totals 14 residues. Written as DNA, the CDR3 is TGTGCCAGCAGCTTATATTCGGGGAAAGAGACCCAGTACTTC. Translation gives CASSLYSGKETQYF.

This clone has just a few counts. This chain links TRBV7-6 with TRBJ1-5; 7 nucleotides line up with TRBD1. The CDR3 runs to 15 residues. The germline V gene encodes CDR1 SGHVS and CDR2 FNYEAQ. The V gene end was trimmed by 1 base and the J gene end by 6 bases; junction bases not matched to a gene: 6. CDR3 coding DNA: TGTGCCAGCAGCTTAGGGGGCCAGGGGGGTCAGCCCCAGCATTTT. Translation: CASSLGGQGGQPQHF. The full variable domain, its missing parts supplied by reference TRBV7-6 and TRBJ1-5, is GAGVSQSPRYKVTKRGQDVALRCDPISGHVSLYWYRQALGQGPEFLTYFNYEAQQDKSGLPNDRFSAERPEGSISTLTIQRTEQRDSAMYRCASSLGGQGGQPQHFGDGTRLSIL.

This clone occurred a few times. The chain employs TRBV30 and TRBJ1-2; D possibly corresponds to TRBD1 (6 bases). The CDR3 has 16 amino acids. The germline CDR1 and CDR2 sequences are GTSNPN and SVGIG (reference sequence). Trimming removed 2 bases from V and 8 bases from J, with 24 bases in between. The CDR3 bases are TGTGCCTGGAGTTCCCCTTACAGGGCCATAAGTTGGGGCTACACCTTC. It is translated as CAWSSPYRAISWGYTF.

The chain joins TRBV18 to TRBJ1-1; 7 bases line up with TRBD1. CDR3 size: 14 residues. Germline loops: CDR1 KGHSH, CDR2 LQKENI. V lost 5 bases to trimming and J lost 1 base; unmatched junction nucleotides: 4. This chain's CDR3 is CASSRQGTNTEAFF. In nucleotides, the CDR3 is TGTGCCAGCTCAAGACAGGGTACGAACACTGAAGCTTTCTTT.

This rearrangement joins TRBV28 to TRBJ2-7; TRBD2 aligns across 11 bases. Trimming at V came to 5 bases and at J to 0 bases, leaving 15 bases not matched to a gene. From germline, CDR1 is MDHEN and CDR2 SYDVKM. CDR3 size: 19 residues. This CDR3 is CASSIRKGRLAGGSYEQYF. Here the CDR3 DNA reads TGTGCCAGCAGTATACGTAAGGGGCGGCTAGCGGGGGGCTCCTACGAGCAGTACTTC.

This sequence joins TRBV5-1 and TRBJ2-2; D may be TRBD1 (5 bases). V gave up 0 bases and J gave up 4 bases, with 16 bases separating them. CDR1 SGHRS and CDR2 YFSETQ come from the germline V gene. This CDR3 has 17 amino acids. This chain's CDR3 is CASSLEGAKPGTGELFF. The CDR3 nucleotides are TGCGCCAGCAGCTTGGAAGGGGCGAAACCGGGCACCGGGGAGCTGTTTTTT.

Many counts were recorded for this clone. The rearrangement links TRBV3-1 (or the pseudogene TRBV3-2) to TRBJ2-7, with TRBD1 as a possible D gene (6 bases). V lost 3 bases, J lost 2 bases, and 8 bases lay in between. Germline V gene data show CDR1 as LGHDT and CDR2 as YNNKEL (reference sequence). The CDR3 covers 13 residues. This CDR3 is CASSQGHPYEQYF. The CDR3, as DNA: TGTGCCAGCAGCCAGGGACACCCCTACGAGCAGTACTTC.

The rearrangement links TRBV12-3 or TRBV12-4 to TRBJ1-2; D ambiguous. The CDR3 is made up of 12 amino acids. V shed 7 bases and J shed 4 bases, with 10 bases lying between them. CDR3 bases: TGTGCCAGCAACCGGGGATCCTATGGCTACACCTTC. Protein product: CASNRGSYGYTF.

CDR3: CASSPIRGLNYGYTF. The CDR3 DNA reads TGTGCCAGCAGTCCCATAAGGGGCCTCAACTATGGCTACACCTTC. The chain uses TRBV27 and TRBJ1-2; D might be TRBD1 (5 bases). CDR3 size: 15 residues. Trimming took 5 bases from V and 2 from J, leaving 15 bases between them. Germline V lookup: CDR1 MNHEY, CDR2 SMNVEV (reference sequence).

This chain uses TRBV15 with TRBJ1-1; tentatively, D is TRBD1 (5 bases). This CDR3 has 15 amino acids. Germline V gene data show CDR1 as LNHNV and CDR2 as YYDKDF (reference sequence). Trimming stripped 1 base from V and 5 bases from J, with 14 bases between. The CDR3 DNA sequence: TGTGCCACCAGCAGAGTAAAGGGGCAAAGGACTGAAGCTTTCTTT. It specifies CATSRVKGQRTEAFF.

V gene TRBV3-1 (or the pseudogene TRBV3-2) combines with J gene TRBJ2-2; TRBD1 agrees at 11 bases. V gave up 4 bases and J gave up 9 bases; unmatched junction bases: 10. The CDR3 consists of 16 residues. The germline V gene has CDR1 LGHDT and CDR2 YNNKEL (reference sequence). The CDR3 reads CASSLSSGTGGRELFF. CDR3 DNA sequence: TGTGCCAGCAGCCTTTCTTCCGGGACAGGGGGGCGGGAGCTGTTTTTT.

This clone came up a few times. The rearrangement links TRBV5-1 to TRBJ1-1; the D gene is possibly TRBD1 (5 bases). The V gene lost 5 bases and the J gene lost 2 bases, with 13 bases spanning the gap. Germline V gene sequence: CDR1 SGHRS, CDR2 YFSETQ. This CDR3 region has 14 residues. The CDR3 DNA reads as TGCGCCAGCAGTACGACAGTACTCAACACTGAAGCTTTCTTT. Translating gives CASSTTVLNTEAFF.

In this sample, this clone turned up a few times. This chain joins TRBV9 and TRBJ1-1; the match to TRBD1 covers 7 bases. The CDR3 totals 13 residues. Germline values: CDR1 SGDLS, CDR2 YYNGEE. Trimming at V came to 7 bases and at J to 3 bases, leaving 6 bases not matched to a gene. The CDR3 region has the DNA TGTGCCAGCTCCCAGGGGGGATACACTGAAGCTTTCTTT. Encoded protein: CASSQGGYTEAFF.

The chain is built from TRBV5-4 and TRBJ2-7, with a tentative D call TRBD1 (6 bases). Trimming shortened V by 4 bases and J by 5 bases, and 19 bases separated the two germline ends. CDR3 length: 15 amino acids. Germline V gene sequence: CDR1 SGHNT, CDR2 YYREEE (reference sequence). The CDR3 DNA sequence: TGTGCCAGCAGCCACGACGGCAGGGGCCTTAACGAGCAGTACTTC. Protein sequence: CASSHDGRGLNEQYF.

This chain links TRBV28 with TRBJ1-2; D gene uncertain. Germline loops: CDR1 MDHEN, CDR2 SYDVKM. With 5 bases removed from V and 5 bases from J, the gap between germline ends came to 9 bases. The CDR3 has 12 residues. CDR3 region: CASSPPRYGYTF. The CDR3 coding sequence is TGTGCCAGCAGTCCCCCTAGATATGGCTACACCTTC.